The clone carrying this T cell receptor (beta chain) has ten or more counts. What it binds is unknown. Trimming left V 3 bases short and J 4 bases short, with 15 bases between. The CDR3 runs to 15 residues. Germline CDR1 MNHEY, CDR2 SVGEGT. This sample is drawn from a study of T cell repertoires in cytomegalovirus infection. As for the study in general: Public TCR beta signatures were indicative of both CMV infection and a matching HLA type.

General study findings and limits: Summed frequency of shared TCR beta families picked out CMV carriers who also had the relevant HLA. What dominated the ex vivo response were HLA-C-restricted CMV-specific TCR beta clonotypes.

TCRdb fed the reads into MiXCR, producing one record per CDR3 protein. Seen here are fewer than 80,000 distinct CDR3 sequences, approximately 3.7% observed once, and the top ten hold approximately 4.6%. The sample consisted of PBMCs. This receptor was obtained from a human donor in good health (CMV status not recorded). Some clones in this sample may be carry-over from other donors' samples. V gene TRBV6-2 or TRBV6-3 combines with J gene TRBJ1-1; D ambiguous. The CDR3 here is CASSYAALTGTEAFF. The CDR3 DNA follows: TGTGCCAGCAGTTATGCGGCGCTCACGGGCACTGAAGCTTTCTTT.